This paragraph reports one T cell receptor beta chain. Antigen unknown. Only in-frame clones appear in the TCRdb table, and some are missing; sequencing was by immunoSEQ multiplex PCR. The sample includes 100,000 or so clones, 70% to 90% of them seen just once. These data belong to a study of T cell responses to AZD1222 COVID-19 vaccine. The V and J ends lost 5 bases and 3 bases, in that order; junction bases with no gene match: 7. The CDR3 contains 16 residues. CDR1 and CDR2 from the germline V gene are SGHVS and FNYEAQ. Broader study findings: Clonal diversity was possibly underestimated, and the donors were mostly white British, with more females. At baseline, just 5 or 6 AZD1222 recipients tested seropositive. Close to half of all spike-specific TCRs reportedly target regions of the variants that are unmutated. Repertoires in all cases were sampled only once the peak T cell response had passed.

Sequences were derived from peripheral blood, sampled 28 days after the second AZD1222 dose. The sequence came from an adult who received the AZD1222 COVID-19 vaccine. The chain joins TRBV7-6 to TRBJ2-3; TRBD2 aligns across 11 bases. Here the CDR3 reads CASSKTSGKETDTQYF. The CDR3 DNA is TGTGCCAGCAGCAAGACTAGCGGGAAGGAAACAGATACGCAGTATTTT.